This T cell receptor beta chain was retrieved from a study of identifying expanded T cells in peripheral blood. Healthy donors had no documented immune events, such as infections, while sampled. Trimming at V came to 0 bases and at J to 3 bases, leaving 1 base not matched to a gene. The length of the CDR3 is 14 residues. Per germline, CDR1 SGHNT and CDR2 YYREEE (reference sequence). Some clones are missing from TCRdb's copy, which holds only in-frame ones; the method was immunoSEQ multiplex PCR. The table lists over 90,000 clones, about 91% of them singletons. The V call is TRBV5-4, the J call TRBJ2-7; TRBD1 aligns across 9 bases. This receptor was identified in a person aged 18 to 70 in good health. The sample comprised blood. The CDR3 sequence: CASSLGQGGYEQYF. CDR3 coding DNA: TGTGCCAGCAGCTTGGGACAGGGGGGCTACGAGCAGTACTTC.